The 29 T cell receptor beta chains given below trace back to one sample, sequenced in a study of OX40 agonist ivuxolimab in advanced cancers. Libraries came from the immunoSEQ multiplex PCR assay. TCRdb took this table from immuneACCESS and kept in-frame rearrangements with V and J called. Such tables lack part of the clones; where checked against another copy, unresolved V genes explain under half of the gap, and the rest is unexplained. The sample records about 55,000 clones, roughly 80% of which are singletons. Around 4.5% of the sample belongs to the ten largest clones. The starting material was CD4+ or CD8+ T cells sorted from blood, obtained in a trial of the OX40 agonist ivuxolimab. Receptor source: an adult with an advanced solid tumor such as melanoma, head and neck, liver or kidney cancer.

This chain links TRBV18 with TRBJ1-4; D is unclear. Germline V gene data show CDR1 as KGHSH and CDR2 as LQKENI. V lost 5 bases to trimming and J lost 4 bases, with 2 bases between them. CDR3 length: 11 amino acids. The CDR3 region is CASSNNEKLFF. The CDR3 region has the DNA TGTGCCAGCTCAAATAATGAAAAACTGTTTTTT. Variable domain in full (rest from reference TRBV18 and TRBJ1-4): NAGVMQNPRHLVRRRGQEARLRCSPMKGHSHVYWYRQLPEEGLKFMVYLQKENIIDESGMPKERFSAEFPKEGPSILRIQQVVRGDSAAYFCASSNNEKLFFGSGTQLSVL.

The chain recombines TRBV7-9 with TRBJ1-1; D gene uncertain. V shed 1 base and J shed 0 bases, with 9 bases lying between them. This CDR3 region has 15 residues. CDR1 is SEHNR, CDR2 FQNEAQ, per germline (reference sequence). The CDR3: CASSLEGLMNTEAFF. CDR3 DNA sequence: TGTGCCAGCAGCTTAGAGGGTCTCATGAACACTGAAGCTTTCTTT.

The J gene is TRBJ2-3, the V gene TRBV5-1; 8 bases map to TRBD2. Per the germline V gene, CDR1 is SGHRS and CDR2 is YFSETQ. Trimming removed 7 bases from V and 1 base from J; junction bases left unmatched: 5. This CDR3 spans 14 amino acids. In DNA, the CDR3 is TGCGCCAGCCGTGGACTAGCCCGCACAGATACGCAGTATTTT. It yields the protein CASRGLARTDTQYF. The whole variable domain, remainder taken from reference TRBV5-1 and TRBJ2-3, is KAGVTQTPRYLIKTRGQQVTLSCSPISGHRSVSWYQQTPGQGLQFLFEYFSETQRNKGNFPGRFSGRQFSNSRSEMNVSTLELGDSALYLCASRGLARTDTQYFGPGTRLTVL.

The CDR3 is CASSAGSRTEAFF. CDR3 nucleotides: TGTGCCAGCAGCGCAGGGTCCCGTACTGAAGCTTTCTTT. The chain recombines TRBV7-2 with TRBJ1-1; TRBD1 might be the D (5 bases). V was clipped by 5 bases and J by 5 bases, with 12 bases between them. The CDR3 runs 13 residues. The germline V gene has CDR1 SGHTA and CDR2 FQGNSA.

The rearrangement uses TRBV28 and TRBJ2-2; TRBD2 might be the D (5 bases). This CDR3 has 14 amino acids. V was cut by 7 bases and J by 4 bases, with 13 bases left in between. Germline-derived CDR1 and CDR2 are MDHEN and SYDVKM. The CDR3 here is CASIRTGSTGELFF. The CDR3 nucleotides read TGTGCCAGCATCAGGACTGGCTCCACCGGGGAGCTGTTTTTT.

The V gene is TRBV6-5, the J gene TRBJ2-3, with D possibly being TRBD2 (5 bases). V lost 0 bases, J lost 5 bases, and 15 bases lay in between. CDR1 is MNHEY, CDR2 SVGAGI, per germline. The CDR3 is made up of 16 amino acids. The CDR3 bases are TGTGCCAGCAGTTACTCGAGGGCAGTGGGTAGAGATACGCAGTATTTT. This encodes CASSYSRAVGRDTQYF.

The table lists this clone with a few counts. The chain has TRBV2 and TRBJ2-7; D ambiguous. The CDR3 is 15 amino acids. V was pared by 1 base and J by 9 bases, with 19 bases between. Germline loops: CDR1 SNHLY, CDR2 FYNNEI. The CDR3 spells CASSEDGVITTGQYF. CDR3 in DNA: TGTGCCAGCAGTGAAGATGGGGTCATAACGACCGGGCAGTACTTC.

The V call is TRBV10-3, the J call TRBJ1-1; D uncertain. The CDR3 runs to 15 residues. The V end was cut by 3 bases, the J end by 5 bases, with 16 bases between. Germline-derived CDR1 and CDR2 are ENHRY and SYGVKD. The CDR3 loop is CAISDVEPGWTEAFF. The CDR3 nucleotides are TGTGCCATCAGTGACGTGGAGCCAGGATGGACTGAAGCTTTCTTT.

The chain joins TRBV6-1 to TRBJ2-5; no clear D gene. The CDR3 is 12 residues long. Trimming took 4 bases from V and 5 from J, leaving 8 bases between them. Germline CDR1 MNHNS, CDR2 SASEGT. The CDR3 DNA reads TGTGCCAGCAGTGCCCTGAGCGAGACCCAGTACTTC. This translates into CASSALSETQYF.

J is TRBJ2-1 and V is TRBV9; D possibly corresponds to TRBD1 (7 bases). This CDR3 is built from 17 residues. V gave up 3 bases and J gave up 9 bases, with 25 bases separating them. CDR1 is SGDLS, CDR2 YYNGEE, per germline. This CDR3 is CASSGKGGTATFGEQFF. The DNA of the CDR3 is TGTGCCAGCAGCGGAAAAGGGGGGACAGCAACTTTTGGTGAGCAGTTCTTC.

The chain carries TRBV13 and TRBJ2-7, with 9 bases that match TRBD2. The trim removed 0 bases at V and 6 bases at J, leaving 9 bases unmatched. From germline, CDR1 is PRHDT and CDR2 FYEKMQ (reference sequence). This CDR3 spans 16 amino acids. Here the CDR3 DNA reads TGTGCCAGCAGCTTAGGCCAAAGCGGGGGGTTCATCGAGCAGTACTTC. Translating gives CASSLGQSGGFIEQYF.

V usage is TRBV4-2 and J usage is TRBJ2-4; the match to TRBD2 covers 10 bases. Germline trimming cut 0 bases from V and 7 bases from J; bases unmatched to any gene: 3. The CDR3 consists of 15 residues. Germline V gives CDR1 LGHNA, CDR2 YNFKEQ. The CDR3 coding sequence is TGTGCCAGCAGCCAAGAAAGTAGCGGGAGGAACATTCAGTACTTC. It translates to CASSQESSGRNIQYF.

The V call is TRBV7-6, the J call TRBJ2-5; D is tentatively TRBD1 or TRBD2 (6 bases each). The CDR3 runs 14 residues. The V end was cut by 6 bases, the J end by 5 bases, with 16 bases between. The germline CDR1 and CDR2 sequences are SGHVS and FNYEAQ. The CDR3 nucleotides read TGTGCCAGCAGGGGGCCGGGGGCGTGGGAGACCCAGTACTTC. This sequence encodes CASRGPGAWETQYF.

The chain carries TRBV10-3 and TRBJ1-5; no reliable D call. V was pared by 4 bases and J by 2 bases, with 9 bases between. This CDR3 has 14 amino acids. CDR1 and CDR2 from the germline V gene are ENHRY and SYGVKD. The CDR3 sequence: CAISVLGGNQPQHF. The CDR3 coding sequence is TGTGCCATCAGTGTGCTGGGTGGCAATCAGCCCCAGCATTTT.

V usage is TRBV2 and J usage is TRBJ2-7; TRBD2 matches at 11 bases. J lost 2 bases, V lost 5 bases, and 5 bases had no gene match. This CDR3 is 15 amino acids long. Germline assignment: CDR1 SNHLY and CDR2 FYNNEI. CDR3 protein: CASSSGTSGTYEQYF. CDR3 DNA sequence: TGTGCCAGCAGTTCCGGGACTAGCGGAACCTACGAGCAGTACTTC.

The chain joins TRBV30 to TRBJ2-5, with D possibly matching TRBD1 (6 bases). Germline V lookup: CDR1 GTSNPN, CDR2 SVGIG (reference sequence). The CDR3 loop spans 13 amino acids. V lost 5 bases and J lost 2, with 12 bases in between. CDR3 sequence: CAWGQRQQETQYF. Here the CDR3 DNA reads TGTGCCTGGGGACAGAGACAGCAAGAGACCCAGTACTTC.

This clone was detected once. V usage is TRBV27 and J usage is TRBJ1-2; maybe TRBD1 (6 bases). V was clipped by 1 base and J by 6 bases, with 12 bases between them. CDR3 size: 14 residues. Looked up from germline, CDR1 is MNHEY and CDR2 is SMNVEV (reference sequence). CDR3 sequence: CASSLFPQGNGYTF. In DNA, the CDR3 is TGTGCCAGCAGTTTATTCCCCCAGGGGAATGGCTACACCTTC.

The V call is TRBV25-1, the J call TRBJ1-2; D uncertain. Trimming took off 1 base at V and 8 bases at J, with 5 bases between the two ends. The CDR3 runs 11 residues. Germline V CDR1 and CDR2: MGHDK, SYGVNS. CDR3 sequence: CASSESGGYTF. Written as DNA, the CDR3 is TGTGCCAGCAGTGAATCGGGAGGCTACACCTTC.

The genes are TRBV6-1 and TRBJ2-3, with 11 bases matching TRBD2. Germline lookup yields CDR1 MNHNS and CDR2 SASEGT. There are 18 residues in the CDR3. V dropped 0 bases and J dropped 1; count of bases not matched to a gene: 6. The CDR3, as DNA: TGTGCCAGCAGTGAAGCGCGGAGTAGCGGGAGGGGCACAGATACGCAGTATTTT. Its protein is CASSEARSSGRGTDTQYF.

The CDR3 DNA reads as TGTGCCAGCAGCTCCCGCCAACGGCTGAATGAGCAGTTCTTC. Its protein is CASSSRQRLNEQFF. The rearrangement joins TRBV7-2 to TRBJ2-1; D ambiguous. Germline V gives CDR1 SGHTA, CDR2 FQGNSA. V was pared by 4 bases and J by 7 bases, with 14 bases between. CDR3 size: 14 residues.

This clone was found a few times. The chain employs TRBV19 and TRBJ1-4, with D possibly TRBD1 on 5 matching bases. The CDR3 is 17 amino acids. The V and J ends lost 5 bases and 2 bases respectively, with 18 bases between them. The germline CDR1 and CDR2 sequences are LNHDA and SQIVND (reference sequence). The CDR3 coding sequence is TGTGCCAGTAGTTTGGGACGGTCGGGTCGGACTAATGAAAAACTGTTTTTT. Translated: CASSLGRSGRTNEKLFF.

This chain joins TRBV19 and TRBJ2-5; D is ambiguous. This CDR3 has 12 amino acids. Trimming stripped 5 bases from V and 4 bases from J, with 8 bases between. Germline assignment: CDR1 LNHDA and CDR2 SQIVND (reference sequence). As DNA, the CDR3 is TGTGCCAGTAGTCTGGTCGGAGAGACCCAGTACTTC. Residues: CASSLVGETQYF.

The rearrangement joins TRBV27 to TRBJ2-4; TRBD2 matches at 8 bases. The J segment lost 2 bases and the V segment lost 4 bases, leaving 13 bases of the junction unmatched. The CDR3 loop spans 18 amino acids. Per germline, CDR1 MNHEY and CDR2 SMNVEV (reference sequence). CDR3 nucleotide sequence: TGTGCCAGCAGTTCCGCCGCCGGGGGGGGCAGGACCAAAAACATTCAGTACTTC. Its protein is CASSSAAGGGRTKNIQYF.

The chain recombines TRBV7-2 with TRBJ1-2, with D unclear. From germline, CDR1 is SGHTA and CDR2 FQGNSA. V lost 1 base, J lost 8 bases, and 8 bases lay in between. The CDR3 consists of 12 residues. The CDR3, as DNA: TGTGCCAGCAGCTTAGTAGAAGGCGGCTACACCTTC. Translation: CASSLVEGGYTF.

This clone was observed a handful of times. V usage is TRBV7-9 and J usage is TRBJ1-6, with TRBD1 matching 10 bases. Germline V gives CDR1 SEHNR, CDR2 FQNEAQ (reference sequence). CDR3 size: 18 residues. The V and J ends lost 5 bases and 1 base, in that order; junction bases with no gene match: 8. The CDR3 DNA reads TGTGCCAGCAGCCCCGGGACAGGGGAGTTTTCCTATAATTCACCCCTCCACTTT. It translates to CASSPGTGEFSYNSPLHF.

The V gene is TRBV5-6, the J gene TRBJ1-6; D unresolved. The germline V and J ends were trimmed by 2 bases and 2 bases, with 11 bases remaining between them. Germline V gives CDR1 SGHDT, CDR2 YYEEEE. This CDR3 contains 16 residues. The CDR3 region has the DNA TGTGCCAGCAGCTTTGACGGTCTCCCCTATAATTCACCCCTCCACTTT. It is translated as CASSFDGLPYNSPLHF.

The chain is built from TRBV7-9 and TRBJ1-3; D remains ambiguous. In germline, CDR1 is SEHNR, CDR2 FQNEAQ (reference sequence). CDR3 length: 16 amino acids. Trimming removed 4 bases from V and 0 bases from J, with 13 bases in between. The CDR3 region has the DNA TGTGCCAGCAGCTCACTCAGTCTCAGCTCTGGAAACACCATATATTTT. Its protein is CASSSLSLSSGNTIYF.

The CDR3 reads CASRIQGGDQPQHF. The CDR3 region has the DNA TGTGCCAGCCGGATACAGGGAGGCGATCAGCCCCAGCATTTT. V and J are TRBV19 and TRBJ1-5; D possibly corresponds to TRBD1 (6 bases). CDR1 is LNHDA, CDR2 SQIVND, per germline (reference sequence). V was pared by 9 bases and J by 5 bases, with 17 bases between. There are 14 residues in the CDR3.

This clone was seen a few times. The chain employs TRBV28 and TRBJ2-1, with 7 bases matching TRBD2. The V and J ends lost 3 bases and 3 bases, in that order; junction bases with no gene match: 5. Germline CDR1 reads MDHEN; CDR2 reads SYDVKM. The CDR3 runs to 15 residues. CDR3 amino acids: CASSLLGRDYNEQFF. The CDR3 bases are TGTGCCAGCAGTTTGTTGGGGAGGGACTACAATGAGCAGTTCTTC.